Listed here is a single T cell receptor beta chain. What it binds is unknown. These data are taken from a study of T cells after yellow fever vaccination. General study points: Detected again after the booster were most primary-vaccination clones, at roughly 95% CD4 and 70% to 90% CD8.

Germline values: CDR1 SGDLS, CDR2 YYNGEE. There are 14 residues in the CDR3. Trimming stripped 0 bases from V and 4 bases from J, with 8 bases between. TCRdb re-called the 5' RACE reads through MiXCR, storing one row per CDR3 protein. The table includes 150,000 to 200,000 distinct CDR3 sequences, about 10% detected once. The specimen was CD8+ T cells sorted from PBMCs, collected 15 days after the yellow fever booster vaccination. The chain employs TRBV9 and TRBJ2-1; D gene unclear. This TCR was sampled from a man younger than 35 who received the YFV17D yellow fever vaccine. The CDR3 here is CASSVETPYNEQFF. CDR3 DNA: TGTGCCAGCAGCGTAGAGACCCCTTACAATGAGCAGTTCTTC.